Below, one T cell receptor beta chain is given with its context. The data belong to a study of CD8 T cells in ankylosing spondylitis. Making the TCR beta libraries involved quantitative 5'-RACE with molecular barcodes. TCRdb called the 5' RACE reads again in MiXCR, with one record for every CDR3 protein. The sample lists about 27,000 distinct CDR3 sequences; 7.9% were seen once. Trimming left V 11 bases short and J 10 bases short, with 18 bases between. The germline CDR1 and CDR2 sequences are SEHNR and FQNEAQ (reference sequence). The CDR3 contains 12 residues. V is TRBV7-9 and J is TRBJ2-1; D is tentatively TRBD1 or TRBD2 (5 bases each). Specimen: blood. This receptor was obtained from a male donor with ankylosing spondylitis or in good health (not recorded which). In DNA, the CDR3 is TGTGCCTGTAATAACTTGGGGGTGGAGCAGTTCTTC. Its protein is CACNNLGVEQFF.